Following are 31 T cell receptor beta chains from one sample sequenced in a study of Tregs in tolerant kidney transplant recipients. Sequencing was performed with immunoSEQ multiplex PCR; in TCRdb, only in-frame clones are kept and a portion is missing. This sample's clone table lists nearly 15,000 clones. The nonmyeloablative bone marrow transplants came from related graft donors, with transient mixed chimerism. The material was CD4+ T cells from blood (PBMCs), obtained 12 months after the transplant. The receptors come from a human patient who received a combined kidney and bone marrow transplant. Some T cells may be supplied by the graft donor.

Remarks on this clone: The read stops 3 residues short of the end of the CDR3; the missing end is completed from the germline J gene. V is TRBV7-6 and J is TRBJ2-1; D gene ambiguous. Germline CDR1 reads SGHVS; CDR2 reads FNYEAQ. CDR3 length: 15 amino acids. V was clipped by 2 bases and J by 0 bases, with 8 bases between them. CDR3 DNA (partial): TGTGCCAGCAGCTTATCCTCAGGCTCCTACAATGAG. Translated, it gives CASSLSSGSYNE. In full, the CDR3 reads CASSLSSGSYNEQFF.

Comment on this clone: Read sequence stops 3 residues before the CDR3 end, and the germline J gene provides the missing end. The chain links TRBV29-1 to TRBJ2-1; TRBD2 matches 10 bases. CDR1 SQVTM and CDR2 ANQGSEA come from the germline V gene. Trimming took 7 bases from V and 3 from J; bases not matched to a gene: 9. The CDR3 is 15 amino acids. The CDR3 sequence is CSATGPSGGYNEQFF. Partial CDR3 DNA: TGCAGCGCCACCGGGCCTAGCGGGGGCTACAATGAG.

A note on this clone: The missing CDR3 end, 3 residues past where the read stops, is filled in from the germline J gene. V is TRBV6-2 or TRBV6-3 and J is TRBJ2-1; the match to TRBD2 covers 7 bases. Per germline, CDR1 MNHEY and CDR2 SVGEGT. J lost 2 bases, V lost 0 bases, and 4 bases had no gene match. This CDR3 has 16 amino acids. CDR3 residues: CASSYSILAAYNEQFF. Partial CDR3 DNA: TGTGCCAGCAGTTACTCGATTCTAGCGGCCTACAATGAG.

Concerning this clone: The sequence runs out 3 residues before the end of the CDR3; the remainder is reconstructed from the germline J gene. This specimen includes other DNA sequences encoding the same CDR3. The V gene is TRBV7-2, the J gene TRBJ1-5, with D maybe TRBD1 (5 bases). V was trimmed by 2 bases and J by 4 bases, leaving 6 bases between them. This CDR3 region has 13 residues. CDR1 and CDR2 from the germline V gene are SGHTA and FQGNSA. This CDR3 is CASSLRGNQPQHF. The DNA read from the CDR3 is TGTGCCAGCAGCTTAAGGGGTAATCAGCCC.

This clone is called medium-sized based on its frequency. The chain's CDR3 is CASARQGHTEAFF. The sequenced part of the CDR3 DNA is TGTGCCAGCGCTCGCCAGGGGCATACTGAA. The J gene is TRBJ1-1, the V gene TRBV6-2 or TRBV6-3, with D possibly matching TRBD1 (6 bases). Sequencing ends 3 residues short of the CDR3 end; the germline J gene provides the rest. Germline V gene data show CDR1 as MNHEY and CDR2 as SVGEGT. The V end lost 8 bases, the J end lost 5 bases, and 15 bases lay between the germline ends. The CDR3 is made up of 13 amino acids.

Worth noting for this clone: The read is 3 residues too short to cover the CDR3 end, so that end is filled in from the germline J gene. This rearrangement joins TRBV9 to TRBJ1-5; 9 bases map to TRBD1. Germline trimming cut 3 bases from V and 4 bases from J; bases unmatched to any gene: 2. Germline V gene lookup returns CDR1 SGDLS and CDR2 YYNGEE. This CDR3 contains 14 residues. The covered CDR3 bases are TGTGCCAGCAGCGCCGGGACAGGGAATCAGCCC. Translating gives CASSAGTGNQP. The whole CDR3 protein is CASSAGTGNQPQHF.

To note about this clone: The read ends 3 residues early relative to the CDR3; the germline J gene fills the gap. The rearrangement joins TRBV5-1 to TRBJ2-3; a weak D match, TRBD1 (5 bases). Germline assignment: CDR1 SGHRS and CDR2 YFSETQ. The length of the CDR3 is 15 residues. Trimming removed 0 bases from V and 0 bases from J, with 8 bases in between. The covered CDR3 bases are TGCGCCAGCAGCTTGGTTGGGGCCAGCACAGATACG. Residues: CASSLVGASTDT. The entire CDR3 protein reads CASSLVGASTDTQYF.

In the case of this clone: The CDR3 end lies 3 residues beyond the end of the read and is filled in from the germline J gene. The chain has TRBV20-1 and TRBJ1-2; a weak D match, TRBD1 (5 bases). V was cut by 0 bases and J by 5 bases, with 13 bases left in between. The V gene's germline CDR1 is DFQATT and CDR2 SNEGSKA (reference sequence). The length of the CDR3 is 14 residues. The CDR3 bases that were read are TGCAGTGCTAGAGATGGGGGGGTGTTTTATGGC. Protein: CSARDGGVFYG. The entire CDR3 sequence reads CSARDGGVFYGYTF.

Of note for this clone: The read terminates 3 residues ahead of where the CDR3 ends, so the germline J gene completes it. The chain couples TRBV2 to TRBJ2-3, with a tentative D call TRBD2 (6 bases). This CDR3 contains 15 residues. From germline, CDR1 is SNHLY and CDR2 FYNNEI. Trimming cost V 7 bases and J 3 bases, with 17 bases left between them. The CDR3 DNA, read in part, is TGTGCCAGCAATGGCCGGGACTGGGGGACAGATACG. This gives the protein CASNGRDWGTDT. From start to end, the CDR3 is CASNGRDWGTDTQYF.

With respect to this clone: The sequence runs out 3 residues before the end of the CDR3; the remainder is reconstructed from the germline J gene. V usage is TRBV19 and J usage is TRBJ2-7; D may be TRBD2 (7 bases). CDR1 and CDR2 from the germline V gene are LNHDA and SQIVND (reference sequence). CDR3 length equals 15 residues. V was trimmed by 4 bases and J by 0 bases, leaving 13 bases between them. CDR3 protein: CASSRAGASSYEQYF. The DNA read from the CDR3 is TGTGCCAGTAGTAGGGCGGGGGCCAGCTCCTACGAG.

On this clone itself: Coverage ceases 3 residues before the CDR3 finishes, and the germline J gene fills in the end. The chain couples TRBV11-2 to TRBJ2-7; 12 nucleotides agree with TRBD2. The CDR3 spans 13 residues. J lost 6 bases, V lost 7 bases, and 4 bases had no gene match. Germline CDR1 SGHAT, CDR2 FQNNGV. The CDR3 is CASTLAGGLEQYF. CDR3 DNA, as far as it was read: TGTGCCAGCACCCTAGCGGGAGGGCTCGAG.

Remarks on this clone: The read ends 3 residues shy of where the CDR3 ends; the end is completed using the germline J gene. The gene calls are TRBV6-2 or TRBV6-3 and TRBJ1-4, with 8 bases fitting TRBD1. This CDR3 contains 15 residues. Germline CDR1 MNHEY, CDR2 SVGEGT. V was clipped by 5 bases and J by 1 base; unmatched bases: 3. CDR3 DNA (partial): TGTGCCAGCAGTCTCGGACAGGGAACTAATGAAAAA. This codes for CASSLGQGTNEK. The whole CDR3 protein is CASSLGQGTNEKLFF.

Points on this clone: With the read ending 3 residues before the CDR3 end, the germline J gene is used to fill in that end. The chain uses TRBV13 and TRBJ2-1; 9 bases agree with TRBD2. Germline loops: CDR1 PRHDT, CDR2 FYEKMQ (reference sequence). V gave up 5 bases and J gave up 0 bases; unmatched junction bases: 17. The CDR3 covers 20 residues. CDR3 sequence: CASSPPRGGRAVGSYNEQFF. The sequenced part of the CDR3 DNA is TGTGCCAGCAGCCCGCCCAGGGGCGGGAGGGCCGTGGGCTCCTACAATGAG.

For this clone: The CDR3 end lies 3 residues beyond the end of the read and is filled in from the germline J gene. V is TRBV10-3 and J is TRBJ2-5, with D tentatively TRBD1 (5 bases). Trimming pared 6 bases from V and 5 bases from J, leaving 13 bases between. Per the germline V gene, CDR1 is ENHRY and CDR2 is SYGVKD. CDR3 length: 13 amino acids. CDR3 residues: CAISKGIGETQYF. The sequenced part of the CDR3 DNA is TGTGCCATCAGCAAGGGGATAGGGGAGACC.

The CDR3 loop reads CASSTAGSSVVKNIQYF. The part of the CDR3 DNA that was read is TGTGCCAGTAGTACCGCGGGGTCCAGCGTTGTCAAAAACATT. The chain joins TRBV19 to TRBJ2-4; the D gene is possibly TRBD2 (6 bases). Read sequence stops 3 residues before the CDR3 end, and the germline J gene provides the missing end. This CDR3 region has 17 residues. V shed 4 bases and J shed 3 bases, with 19 bases lying between them. Per germline, CDR1 LNHDA and CDR2 SQIVND (reference sequence).

Turning to this clone: The CDR3 end lies 3 residues beyond the end of the read and is filled in from the germline J gene. V and J are TRBV2 and TRBJ2-6; TRBD1 might be the D (6 bases). V lost 9 bases to trimming and J lost 4 bases, with 13 bases between them. This CDR3 is built from 14 residues. Per the germline V gene, CDR1 is SNHLY and CDR2 is FYNNEI. The covered CDR3 bases are TGTGCCAGTTCAGGGGTTTCAGGGGCCAACGTC. Its protein is CASSGVSGANV. The entire CDR3 reads CASSGVSGANVLTF.

Comments on this clone: The read falls 3 residues short of the CDR3 end, and the missing part is taken from the germline J gene. This rearrangement joins TRBV6-4 to TRBJ2-1; 9 nucleotides match TRBD2. V was pared by 0 bases and J by 9 bases, with 9 bases of the junction left unmatched. Germline V gives CDR1 MRHNA, CDR2 SNTAGT. CDR3 length equals 16 residues. Incomplete CDR3 DNA: TGTGCCAGCAGTGACTCGGGAGTAGCGGGAGATATTGAG. Translating it yields CASSDSGVAGDIE. The whole CDR3 is CASSDSGVAGDIEQFF.

In regard to this clone: The sequence runs out 3 residues before the end of the CDR3; the remainder is reconstructed from the germline J gene. V usage is TRBV7-9 and J usage is TRBJ2-1, with TRBD2 matching 9 bases. CDR3 length: 15 residues. Trimming took 1 base from V and 5 from J; bases not matched to a gene: 3. Germline assignment: CDR1 SEHNR and CDR2 FQNEAQ (reference sequence). The chain's CDR3 is CASSLVVAGDNEQFF. Incomplete CDR3 DNA: TGTGCCAGCAGCTTAGTGGTAGCGGGGGACAATGAG.

As to this clone: The read gets to within 3 residues of the CDR3 end, and the germline J gene fills in the rest. The chain combines TRBV5-6 with TRBJ1-2; D unclear. This CDR3 has 14 residues. The V gene lost 0 bases and the J gene lost 7 bases, with 13 bases spanning the gap. Germline V CDR1 and CDR2: SGHDT, YYEEEE. The covered CDR3 bases are TGTGCCAGCAGCTTGGGTAGTAGCAAAAGTGGC. Amino acid sequence: CASSLGSSKSG. The entire CDR3 sequence reads CASSLGSSKSGYTF.

Regarding this clone: The read gets to within 3 residues of the CDR3 end, and the germline J gene fills in the rest. The chain is built from TRBV30 and TRBJ2-3, with a weak D call TRBD2 (6 bases). CDR3 size: 14 residues. Germline loops: CDR1 GTSNPN, CDR2 SVGIG (reference sequence). V lost 4 bases and J 6 bases, leaving 17 bases between the germline ends. The chain's CDR3 is CAWTGTVGLDTQYF. The covered CDR3 bases are TGTGCCTGGACCGGGACTGTGGGTCTGGATACG.

For this clone: The CDR3 end lies 3 residues beyond the end of the read and is filled in from the germline J gene. The chain has TRBV19 and TRBJ1-6; 8 bases are shared with TRBD1. With 8 bases clipped from V and 7 bases from J, the junction kept 4 bases outside the gene matches. CDR3 length equals 13 residues. CDR1 is LNHDA, CDR2 SQIVND, per germline (reference sequence). The CDR3 reads CASGDRRNSPLHF. CDR3 bases read: TGTGCCAGTGGGGACAGGAGGAATTCACCC.

About this clone itself: The observed sequence ends 3 residues before the CDR3 terminus, with the missing tail filled in from the germline J gene. The V call is TRBV18, the J call TRBJ2-5; D uncertain. Germline CDR1 and CDR2: KGHSH and LQKENI. The CDR3 is 15 residues long. Trimming removed 1 base at V and 4 bases at J, with 13 bases between. CDR3 sequence: CASSPHLVPGETQYF. CDR3 DNA, as far as it was read: TGTGCCAGCTCACCACATCTGGTACCGGGAGAGACC.

The CDR3 DNA, read in part, is TGTGCCAGCAGCGTAGGGACTAGCGGGAGGAATGAG. Its protein is CASSVGTSGRNE. The CDR3, in full, reads CASSVGTSGRNEQFF. The chain has TRBV9 and TRBJ2-1, with 14 bases that match TRBD2. Read data end 3 residues before the CDR3 end; the end is taken from the germline J gene. V gave up 0 bases and J gave up 7 bases; unmatched junction bases: 0. This CDR3 is 15 amino acids long. The germline gives CDR1 SGDLS, CDR2 YYNGEE.

On this clone: With the read ending 3 residues before the CDR3 end, the germline J gene is used to fill in that end. The V and J genes are TRBV20-1 and TRBJ2-7, with a tentative D call TRBD1 (5 bases). Germline V gene lookup returns CDR1 DFQATT and CDR2 SNEGSKA (reference sequence). V was shortened by 3 bases and J by 0 bases, with 15 bases between the two germline ends. The CDR3 has 15 amino acids. Incomplete CDR3 DNA: TGCAGTGCTAGCCTACAGGCGCAGAGCTCCTACGAG. Amino acid sequence: CSASLQAQSSYE. The CDR3, in full, reads CSASLQAQSSYEQYF.

Notes on this clone: The observed sequence ends 3 residues before the CDR3 terminus, with the missing tail filled in from the germline J gene. J is TRBJ2-7 and V is TRBV29-1, with D tentatively TRBD1 (6 bases). V was trimmed by 4 bases and J by 3 bases, leaving 13 bases between them. The CDR3 is 13 amino acids. Germline V lookup: CDR1 SQVTM, CDR2 ANQGSEA. The DNA read from the CDR3 is TGCAGCGTTGCTTCCAGGGGTGGCTACGAG. Residues: CSVASRGGYE. The complete CDR3 sequence is CSVASRGGYEQYF.

A remark on this clone: The sequenced fragment ends 3 residues before the CDR3 boundary, so the rest is inferred from the germline J gene. This chain links TRBV27 with TRBJ2-4, with D perhaps matching TRBD1 (6 bases). Germline V CDR1 and CDR2: MNHEY, SMNVEV (reference sequence). The ends were cut back, 6 bases at V and 1 base at J, with 16 bases in the middle. The CDR3 contains 16 residues. The CDR3 is CASSLTGMGAKNIQYF. The CDR3 DNA, read in part, is TGTGCCAGCAGCCTTACAGGGATGGGGGCCAAAAACATT.

CDR3 in amino acids: CASSFSGSGFEQYF. CDR3 DNA, as far as it was read: TGTGCCAGCAGCTTTAGCGGGAGCGGTTTCGAG. This rearrangement joins TRBV5-6 to TRBJ2-7; 9 nucleotides agree with TRBD2. Read data end 3 residues before the CDR3 end; the end is taken from the germline J gene. CDR3 length equals 14 residues. The germline V gene encodes CDR1 SGHDT and CDR2 YYEEEE. V lost 2 bases and J lost 6; bases outside the gene matches: 6.

Worth noting for this clone: The observed sequence ends 3 residues before the CDR3 terminus, with the missing tail filled in from the germline J gene. V is TRBV2 and J is TRBJ2-7; tentatively, D is TRBD1 (6 bases). Between the trimmed V and J ends, which lost 3 bases and 2 bases, there was a span of 11 bases. Germline V gene sequence: CDR1 SNHLY, CDR2 FYNNEI. The CDR3 spans 14 residues. The CDR3 sequence is CASSEGTIPYEQYF. CDR3 DNA (partial): TGTGCCAGCAGTGAGGGGACAATCCCCTACGAG.

This chain's CDR3 is CASSETRRLSGNTIYF. Partial CDR3 DNA: TGTGCCAGCAGTGAAACCCGCAGGCTCTCTGGAAACACC. The chain recombines TRBV2 with TRBJ1-3, with unresolved D. The read comes to an end 3 residues before the CDR3 does, leaving the germline J gene to fill in the end. The germline V and J ends were trimmed by 2 bases and 0 bases, with 11 bases remaining between them. CDR1 SNHLY and CDR2 FYNNEI come from the germline V gene. The CDR3 loop spans 16 amino acids.

Note on this clone: The DNA ends 3 residues before the CDR3 does, and the rest of the CDR3 is filled in from the germline J gene. This chain connects TRBV20-1 to TRBJ2-2; the match to TRBD1 covers 9 bases. The germline CDR1 and CDR2 sequences are DFQATT and SNEGSKA (reference sequence). This CDR3 is 14 amino acids long. The junction had 6 bases not matched to a gene; V was cut back by 6 bases and J by 4 bases. The CDR3 loop reads CSATDRGGTGELFF. CDR3 DNA (partial): TGCAGTGCCACGGACAGGGGCGGCACCGGGGAG.

With regard to this clone: From the germline J gene comes the end of the CDR3, since the read stops 3 residues before it. V and J are TRBV19 and TRBJ2-7; 7 bases agree with TRBD1. Trimming cost V 6 bases and J 4 bases; bases outside gene matches: 12. CDR1 and CDR2 from the germline V gene are LNHDA and SQIVND (reference sequence). The CDR3 covers 15 residues. Incomplete CDR3 DNA: TGTGCCAGTAGCCGGCTCCGGGACAGCCTATACGAG. It encodes CASSRLRDSLYE. The full CDR3 is CASSRLRDSLYEQYF.